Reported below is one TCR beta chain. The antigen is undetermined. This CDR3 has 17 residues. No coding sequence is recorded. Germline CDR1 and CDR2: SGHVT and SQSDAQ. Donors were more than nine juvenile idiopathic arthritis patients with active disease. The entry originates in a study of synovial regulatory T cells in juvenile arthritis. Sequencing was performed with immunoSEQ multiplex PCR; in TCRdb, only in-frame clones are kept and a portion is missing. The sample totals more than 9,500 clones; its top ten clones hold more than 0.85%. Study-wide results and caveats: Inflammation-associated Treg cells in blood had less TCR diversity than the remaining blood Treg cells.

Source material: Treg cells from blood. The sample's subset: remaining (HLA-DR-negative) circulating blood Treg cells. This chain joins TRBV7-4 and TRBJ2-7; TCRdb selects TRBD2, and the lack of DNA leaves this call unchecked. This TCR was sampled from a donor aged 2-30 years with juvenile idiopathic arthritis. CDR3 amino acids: CASSPTYGREEDHEQYF.